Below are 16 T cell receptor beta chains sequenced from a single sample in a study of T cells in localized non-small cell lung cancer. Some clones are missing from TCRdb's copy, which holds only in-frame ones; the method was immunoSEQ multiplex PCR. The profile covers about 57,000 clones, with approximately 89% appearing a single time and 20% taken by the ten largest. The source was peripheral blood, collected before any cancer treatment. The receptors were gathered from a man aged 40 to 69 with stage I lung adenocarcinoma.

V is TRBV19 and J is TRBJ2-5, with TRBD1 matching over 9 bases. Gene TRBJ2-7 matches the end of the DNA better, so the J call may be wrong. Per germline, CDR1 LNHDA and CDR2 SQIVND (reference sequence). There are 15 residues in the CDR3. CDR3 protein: CASSPPGQGYDEQYF. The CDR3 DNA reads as TGTGCCAGTAGTCCACCGGGACAGGGATACGACGAGCAGTACTTC.

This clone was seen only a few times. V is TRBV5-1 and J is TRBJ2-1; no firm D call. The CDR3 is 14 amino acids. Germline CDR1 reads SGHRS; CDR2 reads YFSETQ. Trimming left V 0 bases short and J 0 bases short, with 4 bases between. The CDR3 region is CASSLESSYNEQFF. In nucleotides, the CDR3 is TGCGCCAGCAGCTTGGAGAGCTCCTACAATGAGCAGTTCTTC.

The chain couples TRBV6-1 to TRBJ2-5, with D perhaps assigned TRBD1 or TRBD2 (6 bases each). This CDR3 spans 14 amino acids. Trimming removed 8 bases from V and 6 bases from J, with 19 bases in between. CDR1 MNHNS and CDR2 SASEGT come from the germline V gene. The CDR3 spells CASSIDKGGQTQYF. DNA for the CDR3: TGTGCCAGCTCCATTGATAAGGGGGGTCAGACCCAGTACTTC.

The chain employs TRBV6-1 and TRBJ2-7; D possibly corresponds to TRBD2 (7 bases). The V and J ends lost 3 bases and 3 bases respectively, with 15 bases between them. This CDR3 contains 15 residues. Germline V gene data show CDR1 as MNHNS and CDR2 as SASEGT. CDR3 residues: CASSDPRGGLYEQYF. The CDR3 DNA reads TGTGCCAGCAGTGACCCAAGGGGGGGCCTCTACGAGCAGTACTTC.

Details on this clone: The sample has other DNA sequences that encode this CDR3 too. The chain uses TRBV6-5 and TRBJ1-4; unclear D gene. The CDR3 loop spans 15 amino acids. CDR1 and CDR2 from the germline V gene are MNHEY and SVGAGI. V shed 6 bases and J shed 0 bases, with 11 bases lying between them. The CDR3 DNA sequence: TGTGCCAGCAGCCCCACGCCTGCAACTAATGAAAAACTGTTTTTT. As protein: CASSPTPATNEKLFF.

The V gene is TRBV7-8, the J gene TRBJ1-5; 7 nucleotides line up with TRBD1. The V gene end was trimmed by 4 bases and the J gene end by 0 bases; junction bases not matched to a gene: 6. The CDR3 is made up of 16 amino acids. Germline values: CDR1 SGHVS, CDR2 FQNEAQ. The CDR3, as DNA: TGTGCCAGCAGCTATACAGGGGTCTATAGCAATCAGCCCCAGCATTTT. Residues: CASSYTGVYSNQPQHF.

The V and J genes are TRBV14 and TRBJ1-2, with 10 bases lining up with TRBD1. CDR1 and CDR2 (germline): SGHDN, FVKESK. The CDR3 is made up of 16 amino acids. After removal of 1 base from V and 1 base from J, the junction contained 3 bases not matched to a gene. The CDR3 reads CASSQAGTGDNYGYTF. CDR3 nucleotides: TGTGCCAGCAGCCAAGCCGGGACAGGGGATAACTATGGCTACACCTTC.

The CDR3 loop reads CASSSLTPGPYEQYF. CDR3 in DNA: TGTGCCAGCAGCTCACTTACCCCGGGGCCCTACGAGCAGTACTTC. The genes are TRBV5-6 and TRBJ2-7; D assignment may be TRBD1 or TRBD2 (5 bases each). Looked up from germline, CDR1 is SGHDT and CDR2 is YYEEEE. V lost 3 bases to trimming and J lost 2 bases, with 15 bases between them. The CDR3 has 15 residues.

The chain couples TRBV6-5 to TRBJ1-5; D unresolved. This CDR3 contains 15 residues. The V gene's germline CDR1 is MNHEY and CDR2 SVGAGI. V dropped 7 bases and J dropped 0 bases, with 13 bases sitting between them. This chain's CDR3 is CASKNTLYSNQPQHF. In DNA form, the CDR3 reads TGTGCCAGCAAAAACACACTTTATAGCAATCAGCCCCAGCATTTT.

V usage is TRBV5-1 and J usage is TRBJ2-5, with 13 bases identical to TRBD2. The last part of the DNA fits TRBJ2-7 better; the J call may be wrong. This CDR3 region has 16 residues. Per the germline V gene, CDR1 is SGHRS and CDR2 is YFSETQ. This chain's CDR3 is CASSQGLAGDFYEQYF. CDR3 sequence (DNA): TGCGCCAGCAGCCAAGGACTAGCGGGAGACTTCTACGAGCAGTACTTC.

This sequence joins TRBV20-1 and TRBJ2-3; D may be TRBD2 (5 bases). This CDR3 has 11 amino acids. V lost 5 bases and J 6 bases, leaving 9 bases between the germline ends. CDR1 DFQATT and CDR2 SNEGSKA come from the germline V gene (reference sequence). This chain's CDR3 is CSADYYDTQYF. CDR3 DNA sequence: TGCAGTGCTGACTATTATGATACGCAGTATTTT.

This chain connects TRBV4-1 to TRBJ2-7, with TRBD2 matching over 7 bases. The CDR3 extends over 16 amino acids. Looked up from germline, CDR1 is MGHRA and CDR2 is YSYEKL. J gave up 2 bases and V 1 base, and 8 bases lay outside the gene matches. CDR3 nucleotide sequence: TGCGCCAGCAGCCAAGCACCCCGGACTAGAACCTACGAGCAGTACTTC. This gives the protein CASSQAPRTRTYEQYF.

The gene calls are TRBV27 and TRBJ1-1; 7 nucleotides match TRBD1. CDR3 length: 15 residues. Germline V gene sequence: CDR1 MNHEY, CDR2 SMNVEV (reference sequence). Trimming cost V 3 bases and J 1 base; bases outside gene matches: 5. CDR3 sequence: CASSFSGTANTEAFF. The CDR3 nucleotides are TGTGCCAGCAGTTTTTCCGGGACAGCGAACACTGAAGCTTTCTTT.

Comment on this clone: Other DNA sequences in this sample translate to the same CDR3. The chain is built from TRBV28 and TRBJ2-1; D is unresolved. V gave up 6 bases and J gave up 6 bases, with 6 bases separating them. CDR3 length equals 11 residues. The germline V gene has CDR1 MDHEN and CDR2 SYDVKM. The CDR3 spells CASSPLNEQFF. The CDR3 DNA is TGTGCCAGCAGCCCACTCAATGAGCAGTTCTTC.

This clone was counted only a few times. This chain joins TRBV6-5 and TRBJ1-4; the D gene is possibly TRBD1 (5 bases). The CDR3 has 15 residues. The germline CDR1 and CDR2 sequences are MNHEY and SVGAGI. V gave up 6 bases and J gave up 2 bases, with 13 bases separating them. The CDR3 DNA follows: TGTGCCAGCAGGGGGGAGAGCCCGACTAATGAAAAACTGTTTTTT. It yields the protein CASRGESPTNEKLFF.

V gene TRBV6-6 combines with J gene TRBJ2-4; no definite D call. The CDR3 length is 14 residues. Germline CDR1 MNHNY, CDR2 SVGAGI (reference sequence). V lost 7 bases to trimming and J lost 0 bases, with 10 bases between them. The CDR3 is CASTRSLAKNIQYF. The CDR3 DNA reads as TGTGCCAGCACCAGATCCCTAGCCAAAAACATTCAGTACTTC.